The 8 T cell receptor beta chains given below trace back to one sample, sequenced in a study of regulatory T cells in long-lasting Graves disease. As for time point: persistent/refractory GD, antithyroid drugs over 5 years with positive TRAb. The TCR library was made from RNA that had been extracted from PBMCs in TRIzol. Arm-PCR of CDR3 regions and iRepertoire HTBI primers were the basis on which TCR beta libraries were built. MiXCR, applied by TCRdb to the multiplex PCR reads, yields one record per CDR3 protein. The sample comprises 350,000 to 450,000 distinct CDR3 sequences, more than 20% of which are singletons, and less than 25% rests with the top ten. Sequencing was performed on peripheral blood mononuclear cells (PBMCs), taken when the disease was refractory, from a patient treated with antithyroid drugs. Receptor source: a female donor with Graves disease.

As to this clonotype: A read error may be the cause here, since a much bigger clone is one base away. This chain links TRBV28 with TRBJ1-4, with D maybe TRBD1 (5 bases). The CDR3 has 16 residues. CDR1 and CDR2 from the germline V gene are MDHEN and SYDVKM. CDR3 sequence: CVSSSGGGPTNEKLFF. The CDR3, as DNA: TGTGTCAGCAGTTCAGGTGGGGGACCAACTAATGAAAAACTGTTTTTT.

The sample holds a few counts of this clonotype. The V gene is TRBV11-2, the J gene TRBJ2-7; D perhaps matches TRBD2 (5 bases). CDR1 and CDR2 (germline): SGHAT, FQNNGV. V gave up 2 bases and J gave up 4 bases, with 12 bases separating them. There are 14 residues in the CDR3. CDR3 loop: CASSLLVSEYEQYF. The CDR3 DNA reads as TGTGCCAGCAGCTTATTGGTTAGCGAGTACGAGCAGTACTTC.

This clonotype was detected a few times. In DNA, the CDR3 is TGTGCCAGCAGCCAAGGGGACCCCAGCTCCTACAATGAGCAGTTCTTC. Protein: CASSQGDPSSYNEQFF. The chain combines TRBV4-2 with TRBJ2-1; D possibly matches TRBD1 or TRBD2 (5 bases each). Germline assignment: CDR1 LGHNA and CDR2 YNFKEQ. The ends were cut back, 1 base at V and 0 bases at J, with 10 bases in the middle. The CDR3 spans 16 residues.

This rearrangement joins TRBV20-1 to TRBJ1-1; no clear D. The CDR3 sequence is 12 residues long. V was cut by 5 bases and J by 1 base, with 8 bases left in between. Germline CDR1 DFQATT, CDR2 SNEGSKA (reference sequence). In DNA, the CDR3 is TGCAGTGCTTCAGACGGGAACACTGAAGCTTTCTTT. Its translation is CSASDGNTEAFF.

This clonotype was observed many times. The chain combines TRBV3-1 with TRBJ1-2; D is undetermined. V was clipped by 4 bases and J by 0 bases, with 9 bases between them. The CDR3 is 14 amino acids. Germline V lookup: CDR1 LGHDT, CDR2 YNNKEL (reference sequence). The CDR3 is CASSPRAANYGYTF. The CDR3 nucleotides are TGTGCCAGCAGCCCCCGGGCAGCTAACTATGGCTACACCTTC.

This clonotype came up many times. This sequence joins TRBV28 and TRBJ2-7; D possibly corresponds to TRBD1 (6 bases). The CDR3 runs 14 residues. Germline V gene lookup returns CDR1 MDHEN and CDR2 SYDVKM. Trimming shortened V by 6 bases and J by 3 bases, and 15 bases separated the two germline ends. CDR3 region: CASRNRQVYYEQYF. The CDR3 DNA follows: TGTGCCAGCAGGAACCGACAGGTCTACTACGAGCAGTACTTC.

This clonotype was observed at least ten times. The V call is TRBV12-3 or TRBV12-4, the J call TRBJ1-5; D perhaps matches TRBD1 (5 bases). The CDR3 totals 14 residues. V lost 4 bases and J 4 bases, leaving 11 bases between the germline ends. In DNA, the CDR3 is TGTGCCAGCAGTTGGACCGGGACGAATCAGCCCCAGCATTTT. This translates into CASSWTGTNQPQHF.

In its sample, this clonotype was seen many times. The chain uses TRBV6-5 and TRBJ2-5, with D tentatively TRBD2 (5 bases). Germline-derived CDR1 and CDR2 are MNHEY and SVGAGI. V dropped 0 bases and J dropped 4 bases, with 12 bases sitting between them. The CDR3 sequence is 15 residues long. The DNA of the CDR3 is TGTGCCAGCAGTTACTCGACGTCGGGGTCAGAGACCCAGTACTTC. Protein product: CASSYSTSGSETQYF.